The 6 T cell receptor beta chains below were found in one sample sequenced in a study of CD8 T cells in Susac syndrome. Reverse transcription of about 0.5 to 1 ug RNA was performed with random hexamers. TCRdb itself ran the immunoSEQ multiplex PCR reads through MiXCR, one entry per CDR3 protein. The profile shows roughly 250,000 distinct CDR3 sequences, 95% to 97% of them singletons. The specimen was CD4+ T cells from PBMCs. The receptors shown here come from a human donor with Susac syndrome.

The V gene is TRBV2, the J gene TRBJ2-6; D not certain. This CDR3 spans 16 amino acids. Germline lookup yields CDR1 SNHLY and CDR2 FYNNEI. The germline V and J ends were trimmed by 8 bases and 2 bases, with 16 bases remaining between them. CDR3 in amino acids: CASPRVPLPGANVLTF. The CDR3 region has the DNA TGTGCCAGCCCCCGGGTTCCCCTCCCTGGGGCCAACGTCCTGACTTTC.

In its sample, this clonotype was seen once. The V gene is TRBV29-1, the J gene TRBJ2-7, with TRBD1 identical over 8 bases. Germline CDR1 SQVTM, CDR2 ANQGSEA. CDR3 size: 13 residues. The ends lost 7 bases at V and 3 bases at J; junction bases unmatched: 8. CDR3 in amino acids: CSAQRDRSYEQYF. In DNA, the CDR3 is TGCAGCGCTCAGAGGGACAGGAGCTACGAGCAGTACTTC.

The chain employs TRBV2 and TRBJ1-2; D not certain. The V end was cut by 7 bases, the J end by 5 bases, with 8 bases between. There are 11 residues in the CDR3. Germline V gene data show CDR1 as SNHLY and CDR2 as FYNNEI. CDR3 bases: TGTGCCAGCATTCACAGTTATGGCTACACCTTC. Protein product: CASIHSYGYTF.

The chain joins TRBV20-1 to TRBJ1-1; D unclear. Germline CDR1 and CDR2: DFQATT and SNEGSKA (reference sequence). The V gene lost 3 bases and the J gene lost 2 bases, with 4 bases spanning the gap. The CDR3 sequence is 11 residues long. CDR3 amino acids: CSASTNTEAFF. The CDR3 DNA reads TGCAGTGCTAGTACTAACACTGAAGCTTTCTTT.

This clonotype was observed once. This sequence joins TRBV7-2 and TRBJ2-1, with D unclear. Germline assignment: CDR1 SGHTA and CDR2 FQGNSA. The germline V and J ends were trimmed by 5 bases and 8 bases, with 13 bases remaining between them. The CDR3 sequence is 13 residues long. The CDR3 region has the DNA TGTGCCAGCAGCCTCCCGCCGATCGATGAGCAGTTCTTC. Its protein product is CASSLPPIDEQFF.

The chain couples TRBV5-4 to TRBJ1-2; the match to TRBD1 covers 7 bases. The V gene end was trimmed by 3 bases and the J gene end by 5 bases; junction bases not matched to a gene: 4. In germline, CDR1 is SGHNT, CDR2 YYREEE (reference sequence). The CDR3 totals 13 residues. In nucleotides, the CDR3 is TGTGCCAGCAGCTACACACAGGGGTATGGCTACACCTTC. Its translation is CASSYTQGYGYTF.